Reported below is one TCR beta chain. These data are taken from a study of long-term antiretroviral therapy in people with HIV. Assay version v3.0 of immunoSEQ was used, and it was run at survey level. Libraries were prepared by immunoSEQ multiplex PCR; TCRdb keeps only in-frame clonotypes and omits some of them. The table lists 25,000 to 35,000 clones, approximately 83% of them singletons. The clonotype comes from a man under 40 with HIV. The sequences come from unsorted PBMCs, collected 2.7 to 2.9 years after starting antiretroviral therapy.

Here the CDR3 DNA reads TGCAGCGTTTGGGACACCATGAACACTGAAGCTTTCTTT. This encodes CSVWDTMNTEAFF. The J gene is TRBJ1-1, the V gene TRBV29-1, with D possibly being TRBD1 (6 bases). Germline CDR1 SQVTM, CDR2 ANQGSEA. Trimming removed 5 bases at V and 0 bases at J, with 10 bases between. The CDR3 totals 13 residues.